This T cell receptor beta chain was captured by sequencing in a study of cytomegalovirus exposure and HLA in healthy donors. General study results and limits: CMV antigen specificity was confirmed in vitro for a few CMV-associated chains.

Researchers ran the PCR with 60 Vbeta and 13 Jbeta primers. Sequencing was performed with immunoSEQ multiplex PCR; in TCRdb, only in-frame clones are kept and a portion is missing. The profile shows more than 150,000 clones, 65% to 85% of them singletons. The CDR3 consists of 12 residues. Germline CDR1 is MGHRA and CDR2 is YSYEKL. V lost 5 bases and J lost 6, with 10 bases in between. This clone was observed once. The target antigen is unknown. Sequenced sample: PBMCs. This receptor was taken from a woman in her 30s in good health and CMV-seropositive. The chain links TRBV4-1 to TRBJ1-2; D gene ambiguous. CDR3 sequence: CASSSLENGYTF. As DNA, the CDR3 is TGCGCCAGCAGCTCCCTCGAGAATGGCTACACCTTC.